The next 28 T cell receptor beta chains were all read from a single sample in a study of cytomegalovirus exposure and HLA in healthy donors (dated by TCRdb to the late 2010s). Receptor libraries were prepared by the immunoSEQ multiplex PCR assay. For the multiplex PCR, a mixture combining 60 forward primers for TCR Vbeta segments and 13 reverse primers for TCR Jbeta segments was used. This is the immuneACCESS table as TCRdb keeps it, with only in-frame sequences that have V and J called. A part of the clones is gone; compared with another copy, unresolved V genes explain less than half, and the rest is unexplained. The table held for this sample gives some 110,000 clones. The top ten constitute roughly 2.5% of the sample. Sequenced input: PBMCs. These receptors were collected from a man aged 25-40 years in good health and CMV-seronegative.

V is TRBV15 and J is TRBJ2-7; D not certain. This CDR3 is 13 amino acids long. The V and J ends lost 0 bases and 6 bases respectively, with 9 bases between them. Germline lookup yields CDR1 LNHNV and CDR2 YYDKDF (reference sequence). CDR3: CATSRDLQIEQYF. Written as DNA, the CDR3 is TGTGCCACCAGCAGAGATTTACAGATCGAGCAGTACTTC.

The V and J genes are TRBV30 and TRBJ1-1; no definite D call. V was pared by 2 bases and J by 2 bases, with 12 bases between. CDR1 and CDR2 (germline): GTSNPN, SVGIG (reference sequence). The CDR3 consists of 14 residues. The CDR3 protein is CAWSPPGPNTEAFF. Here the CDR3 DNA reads TGTGCCTGGAGTCCCCCTGGGCCTAACACTGAAGCTTTCTTT.

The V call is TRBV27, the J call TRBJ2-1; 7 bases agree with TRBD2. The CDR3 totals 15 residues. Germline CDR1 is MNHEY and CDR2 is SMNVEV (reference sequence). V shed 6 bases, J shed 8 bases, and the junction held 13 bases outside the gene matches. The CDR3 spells CASSKRDGPLDEQFF. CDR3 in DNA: TGTGCCAGCAGCAAGCGGGATGGTCCCCTTGATGAGCAGTTCTTC.

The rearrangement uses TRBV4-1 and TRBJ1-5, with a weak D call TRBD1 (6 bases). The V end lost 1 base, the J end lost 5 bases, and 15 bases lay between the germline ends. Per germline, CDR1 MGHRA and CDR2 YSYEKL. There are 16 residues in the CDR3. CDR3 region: CASSQGSTGLHQPQHF. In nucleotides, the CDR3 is TGCGCCAGCAGCCAAGGTTCTACAGGGCTGCATCAGCCCCAGCATTTT.

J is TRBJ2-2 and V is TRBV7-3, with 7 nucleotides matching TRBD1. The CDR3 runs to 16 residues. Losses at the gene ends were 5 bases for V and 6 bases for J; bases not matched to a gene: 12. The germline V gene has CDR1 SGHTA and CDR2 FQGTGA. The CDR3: CASSPNSGTASGELFF. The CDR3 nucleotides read TGTGCCAGCAGCCCCAATTCCGGGACAGCATCCGGGGAGCTGTTTTTT.

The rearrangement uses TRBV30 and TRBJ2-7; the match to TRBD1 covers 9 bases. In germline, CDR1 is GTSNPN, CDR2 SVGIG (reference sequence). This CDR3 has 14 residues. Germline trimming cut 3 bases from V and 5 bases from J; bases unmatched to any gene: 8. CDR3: CAWSSGQGIDEQYF. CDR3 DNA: TGTGCCTGGAGCTCGGGACAGGGAATCGACGAGCAGTACTTC.

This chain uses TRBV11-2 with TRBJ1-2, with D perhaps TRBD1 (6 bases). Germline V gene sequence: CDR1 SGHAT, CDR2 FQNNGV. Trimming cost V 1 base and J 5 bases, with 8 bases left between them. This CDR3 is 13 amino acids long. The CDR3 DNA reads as TGTGCCAGCAGCTTAGGAGGGGGATATGGCTACACCTTC. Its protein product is CASSLGGGYGYTF.

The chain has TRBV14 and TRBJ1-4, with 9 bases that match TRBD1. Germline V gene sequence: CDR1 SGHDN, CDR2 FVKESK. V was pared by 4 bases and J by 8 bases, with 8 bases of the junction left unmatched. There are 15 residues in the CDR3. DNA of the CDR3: TGTGCCAGCAGCCCCAGGACAGGGGTTTTAGAAAAACTGTTTTTT. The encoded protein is CASSPRTGVLEKLFF.

The CDR3 here is CASSYFPDSYTYEQYF. The CDR3 region has the DNA TGTGCCAGCAGTTACTTCCCTGACTCGTACACCTACGAGCAGTACTTC. The chain couples TRBV6-5 to TRBJ2-7; no firm D call. Deletions cut 1 base from V and 2 bases from J, with 15 bases between. CDR1 is MNHEY and CDR2 is SVGAGI in the germline V gene. The CDR3 is made up of 16 amino acids.

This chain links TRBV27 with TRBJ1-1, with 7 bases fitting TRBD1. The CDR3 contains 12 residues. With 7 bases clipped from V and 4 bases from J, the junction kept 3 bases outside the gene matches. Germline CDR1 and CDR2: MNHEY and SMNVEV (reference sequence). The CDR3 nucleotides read TGTGCCAGCACTTCAGGGGGCACTGAAGCTTTCTTT. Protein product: CASTSGGTEAFF.

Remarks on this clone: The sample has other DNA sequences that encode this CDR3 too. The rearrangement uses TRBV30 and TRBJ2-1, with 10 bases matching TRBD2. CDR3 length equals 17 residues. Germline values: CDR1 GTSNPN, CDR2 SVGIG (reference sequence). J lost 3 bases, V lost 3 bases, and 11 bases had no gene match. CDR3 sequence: CAWSLGFGTSVYNEQFF. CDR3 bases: TGTGCCTGGAGCCTAGGGTTCGGGACTAGCGTCTACAATGAGCAGTTCTTC.

The CDR3 bases are TGTGCCAGCAGCCCGGGGGAGTCCTCCTACGAGCAGTACTTC. This codes for CASSPGESSYEQYF. The rearrangement links TRBV11-3 to TRBJ2-7, with a possible D match to TRBD2 (6 bases). The CDR3 length is 14 residues. V gave up 5 bases and J gave up 0 bases, with 11 bases separating them. Germline CDR1 is SGHNT and CDR2 is YENEEA. Using reference TRBV11-3 and TRBJ2-7 for the parts outside the CDR3, the full variable domain is EAGVVQSPRYKIIEKKQPVAFWCNPISGHNTLYWYLQNLGQGPELLIRYENEEAVDDSQLPKDRFSAERLKGVDSTLKIQPAELGDSAVYLCASSPGESSYEQYFGPGTRLTVT.

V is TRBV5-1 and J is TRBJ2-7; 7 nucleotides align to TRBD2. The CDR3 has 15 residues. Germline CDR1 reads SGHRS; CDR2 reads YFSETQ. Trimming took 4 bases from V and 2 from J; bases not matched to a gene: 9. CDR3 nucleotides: TGCGCCAGCAGCCCGGAAGGGACTAATCCCTACGAGCAGTACTTC. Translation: CASSPEGTNPYEQYF.

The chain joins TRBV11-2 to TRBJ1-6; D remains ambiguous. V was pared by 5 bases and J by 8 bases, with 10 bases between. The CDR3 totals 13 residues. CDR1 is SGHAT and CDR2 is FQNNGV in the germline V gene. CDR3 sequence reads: CASSPTEYSPLHF. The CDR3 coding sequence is TGTGCCAGCAGCCCGACGGAGTATTCACCCCTCCACTTT.

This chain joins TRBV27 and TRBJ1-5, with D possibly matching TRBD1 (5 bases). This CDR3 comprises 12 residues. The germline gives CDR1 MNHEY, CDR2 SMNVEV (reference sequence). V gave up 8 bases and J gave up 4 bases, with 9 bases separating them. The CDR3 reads CASGGRNQPQHF. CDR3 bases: TGTGCCAGCGGGGGGAGAAATCAGCCCCAGCATTTT.

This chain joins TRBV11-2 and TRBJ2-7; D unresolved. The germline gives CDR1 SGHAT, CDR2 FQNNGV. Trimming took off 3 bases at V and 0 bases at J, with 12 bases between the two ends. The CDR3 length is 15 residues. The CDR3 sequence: CASSFTADASYEQYF. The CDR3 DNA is TGTGCCAGCAGCTTCACAGCAGATGCCTCCTACGAGCAGTACTTC. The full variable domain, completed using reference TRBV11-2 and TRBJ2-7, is EAGVAQSPRYKIIEKRQSVAFWCNPISGHATLYWYQQILGQGPKLLIQFQNNGVVDDSQLPKDRFSAERLKGVDSTLKIQPAKLEDSAVYLCASSFTADASYEQYFGPGTRLTVT.

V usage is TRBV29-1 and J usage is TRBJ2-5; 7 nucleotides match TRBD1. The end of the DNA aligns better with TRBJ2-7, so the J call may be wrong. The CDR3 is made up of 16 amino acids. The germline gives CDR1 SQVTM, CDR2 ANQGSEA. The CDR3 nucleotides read TGCAGCGTAGGGACAGCAAGATCGGGTAGTGCCGACGAGCAGTACTTC. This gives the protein CSVGTARSGSADEQYF.

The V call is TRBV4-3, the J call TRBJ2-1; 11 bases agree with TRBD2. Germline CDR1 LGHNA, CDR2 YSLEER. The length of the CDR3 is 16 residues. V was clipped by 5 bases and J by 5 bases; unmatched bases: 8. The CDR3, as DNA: TGCGCCAGCAGCTCATTAGCGGGAGGGCCGAACAATGAGCAGTTCTTC. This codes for CASSSLAGGPNNEQFF.

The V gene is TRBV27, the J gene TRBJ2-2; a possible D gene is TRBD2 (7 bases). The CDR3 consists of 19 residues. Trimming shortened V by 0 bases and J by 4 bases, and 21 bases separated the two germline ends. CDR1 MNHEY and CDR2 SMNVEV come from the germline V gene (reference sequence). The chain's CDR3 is CASSLSGPGRRGSTGELFF. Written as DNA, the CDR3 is TGTGCCAGCAGTTTATCAGGTCCCGGGAGGAGGGGGAGCACCGGGGAGCTGTTTTTT.

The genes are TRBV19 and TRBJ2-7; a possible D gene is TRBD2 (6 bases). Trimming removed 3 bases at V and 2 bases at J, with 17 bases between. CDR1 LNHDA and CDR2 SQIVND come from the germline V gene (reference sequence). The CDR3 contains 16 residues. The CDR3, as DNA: TGTGCCAGTAGTATCTTCAGCGGGCCGGGGACCTACGAGCAGTACTTC. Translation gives CASSIFSGPGTYEQYF.

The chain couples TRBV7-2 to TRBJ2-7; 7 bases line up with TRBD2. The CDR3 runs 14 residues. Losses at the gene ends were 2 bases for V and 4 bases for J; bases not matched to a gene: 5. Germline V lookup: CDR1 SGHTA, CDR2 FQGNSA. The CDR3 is CASSLTGGIYEQYF. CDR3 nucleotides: TGTGCCAGCAGCTTAACCGGGGGGATATACGAGCAGTACTTC.

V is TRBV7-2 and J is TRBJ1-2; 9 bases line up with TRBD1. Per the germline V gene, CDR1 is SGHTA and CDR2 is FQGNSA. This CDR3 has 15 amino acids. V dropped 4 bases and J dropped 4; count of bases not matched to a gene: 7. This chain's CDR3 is CASSYGQGWFYGYTF. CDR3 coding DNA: TGTGCCAGCAGCTACGGACAGGGGTGGTTCTATGGCTACACCTTC.

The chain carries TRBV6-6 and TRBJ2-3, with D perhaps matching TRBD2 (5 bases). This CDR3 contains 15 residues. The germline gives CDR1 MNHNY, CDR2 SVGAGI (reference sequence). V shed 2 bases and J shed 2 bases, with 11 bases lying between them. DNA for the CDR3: TGTGCCAGCAGTTACCGGGAAGGTTACACAGATACGCAGTATTTT. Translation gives CASSYREGYTDTQYF.

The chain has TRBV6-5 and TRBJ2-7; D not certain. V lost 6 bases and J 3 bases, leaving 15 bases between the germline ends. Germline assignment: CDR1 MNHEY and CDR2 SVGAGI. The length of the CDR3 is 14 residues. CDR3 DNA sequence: TGTGCCAGCAGGCCGACTCCCAACTACTACGAGCAGTACTTC. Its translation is CASRPTPNYYEQYF.

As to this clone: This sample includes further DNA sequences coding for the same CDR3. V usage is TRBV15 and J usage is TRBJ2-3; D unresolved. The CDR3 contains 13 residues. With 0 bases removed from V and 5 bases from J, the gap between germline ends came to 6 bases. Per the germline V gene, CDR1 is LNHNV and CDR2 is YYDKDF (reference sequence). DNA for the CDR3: TGTGCCACCAGCAGAGATCCCCGAGATACGCAGTATTTT. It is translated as CATSRDPRDTQYF.

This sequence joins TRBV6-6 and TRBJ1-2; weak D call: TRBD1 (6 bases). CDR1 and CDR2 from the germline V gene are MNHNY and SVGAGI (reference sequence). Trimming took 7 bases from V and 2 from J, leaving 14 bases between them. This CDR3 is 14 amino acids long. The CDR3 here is CASNQQGPNYGYTF. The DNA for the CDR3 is TGTGCCAGCAACCAACAGGGTCCAAACTATGGCTACACCTTC.

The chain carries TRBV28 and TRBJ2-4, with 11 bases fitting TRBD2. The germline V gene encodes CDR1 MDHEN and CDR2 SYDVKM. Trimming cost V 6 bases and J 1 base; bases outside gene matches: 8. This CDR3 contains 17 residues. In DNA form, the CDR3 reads TGTGCCAGCAGACTAGCGGGAGAAGGTAGCGCCAAAAACATTCAGTACTTC. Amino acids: CASRLAGEGSAKNIQYF.

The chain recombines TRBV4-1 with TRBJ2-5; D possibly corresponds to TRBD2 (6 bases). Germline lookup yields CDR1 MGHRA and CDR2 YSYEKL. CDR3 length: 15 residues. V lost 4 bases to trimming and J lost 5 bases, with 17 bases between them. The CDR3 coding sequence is TGCGCCAGCAGCCGAGGGGACTCAACCTGGGAGACCCAGTACTTC. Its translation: CASSRGDSTWETQYF.